This TCR beta chain is from a study of T cells in Graves' hyperthyroidism and ophthalmopathy. Study-wide results and caveats: The model anticipated ophthalmopathy a median about 6.5 months pre-onset.

RNA transcripts provided the source from which TCR beta CDR3 regions were amplified. The primer set for the first-round RT-PCR of the TCR CDR3 was HTBI. In TCRdb, the multiplex PCR reads were re-called with MiXCR into one record per CDR3 protein. The repertoire has 540,000 or so distinct CDR3 sequences, 15% to 19% of them found once; the top ten carry around 6.6%. The CDR3 spans 13 residues. The germline V gene has CDR1 MDHEN and CDR2 SYDVKM. Trimming pared 10 bases from V and 4 bases from J, leaving 14 bases between. Exclusions: uncontrolled infection, other autoimmune disease, pregnancy, lactation. The source of the PBMCs was 10 ml of fresh peripheral blood. In the case of this clonotype: Antigen specificity is unknown.

This TCR was sampled from a woman aged 25 to 39 with Graves' hyperthyroidism. This sequence joins TRBV28 and TRBJ1-3; D is uncertain. Sequenced sample: blood. The chain's CDR3 is CAIKAAAGNTIYF. CDR3 nucleotides: TGTGCCATCAAAGCGGCGGCGGGAAACACCATATATTTT.